This T cell receptor beta chain was profiled in a study of cytomegalovirus exposure and HLA in healthy donors. CDR1 and CDR2 (germline): LNHDA, SQIVND (reference sequence). The V end lost 3 bases, the J end lost 2 bases, and 8 bases lay between the germline ends. The CDR3 is 14 residues long. Both 60 Vbeta primers and 13 Jbeta primers went into the PCR. Libraries were prepared by immunoSEQ multiplex PCR; TCRdb keeps only in-frame clonotypes and omits some of them. This sample yields more than 200,000 clones, of which 65% to 90% are seen a single time; over 1.1% belongs to the top ten. The chain couples TRBV19 to TRBJ1-5, with unresolved D. The sequence came from a girl under 18 in good health and CMV-seronegative. Sequencing was performed on PBMCs. CDR3 in amino acids: CASSIKAGNQPQHF. CDR3 bases: TGTGCCAGTAGTATCAAGGCGGGCAATCAGCCCCAGCATTTT.